The text below deals with one T cell receptor beta chain. This entry is derived from a study of blood T cell repertoires in COVID-19. Study as a whole: Material from acute and convalescent COVID-19 was sourced from the United States, Italy and Spain. T cells, B-cell-depleted T cells, or PBMCs supplied cDNA or gDNA.

Original methodology: Reference gene primer amplification yielded estimated nucleated cell counts. Assay used: immunoSEQ multiplex PCR; TCRdb lists only in-frame clones, some missing. V, J and clone size derive from that table, while D and trimming were established from the DNA sequence. The sample shows fewer than 200,000 clones, roughly four fifths of them seen only once. This TCR came from a man aged 40-50 years who had recovered from COVID-19. Sequencing input: peripheral blood.

The CDR3 DNA sequence: TGTGCCAGTAGTATAGGGGCGTTCAAGGGGTGGGACACCGGGGAGCTGTTTTTT. This gives the protein CASSIGAFKGWDTGELFF. This chain uses TRBV19 with TRBJ2-2; perhaps TRBD1 as D (5 bases). Looked up from germline, CDR1 is LNHDA and CDR2 is SQIVND (reference sequence). This CDR3 is 18 amino acids long. V lost 1 base and J lost 3, with 18 bases in between.